The sequence of this TCR beta chain was determined in a study of control samples from healthy donors and cancer patients (dated by TCRdb to between 2020 and 2021). The library was generated by the immunoSEQ multiplex PCR assay. In its TCRdb copy, this immuneACCESS table keeps in-frame sequences only and misses some clones. Where compared with another copy, unresolved V genes explain less than half of these, and the others have no known cause. Counted in this sample were more than 120,000 clones; 91% of them appeared once. Approximately 3.2% of the sample is taken by the ten largest. Points on this clone: No antigen is known for it. There are no base qualities to consult, and no much larger clone falls within one base.

The germline V gene sets CDR1 to SGDLS and CDR2 to YYNGEE. The CDR3, cysteine through phenylalanine, is 16 amino acids long. Solely the CDR3 DNA is kept, with 48 bases framed from the first base. The trim is 0 bases for V and 6 bases for J, with a gap of 15 bases between the germline ends. Input material: blood. The receptor comes from a man aged 25 to 40 in good health. The V and J genes are TRBV9 and TRBJ2-2, and possibly TRBD2, on 5 matching bases. The sequenced DNA: TGTGCCAGCAGCGTAGACACTAGTACGATGCCCGGGGAGCTGTTTTTT. Its coded protein is CASSVDTSTMPGELFF.